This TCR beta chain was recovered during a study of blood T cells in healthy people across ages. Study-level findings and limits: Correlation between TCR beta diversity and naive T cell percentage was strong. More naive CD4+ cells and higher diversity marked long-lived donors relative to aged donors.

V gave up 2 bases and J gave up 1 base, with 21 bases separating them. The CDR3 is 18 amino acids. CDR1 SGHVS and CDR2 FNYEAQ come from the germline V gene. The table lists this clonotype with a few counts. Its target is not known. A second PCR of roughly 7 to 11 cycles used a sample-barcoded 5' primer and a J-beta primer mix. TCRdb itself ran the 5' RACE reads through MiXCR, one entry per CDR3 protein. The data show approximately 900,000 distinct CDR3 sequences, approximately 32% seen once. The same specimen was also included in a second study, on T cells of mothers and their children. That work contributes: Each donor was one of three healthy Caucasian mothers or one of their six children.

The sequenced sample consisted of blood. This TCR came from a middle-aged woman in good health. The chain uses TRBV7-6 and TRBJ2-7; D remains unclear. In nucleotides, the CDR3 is TGTGCCAGCAGCTTAACGTTACGTGGCGGAACCTCATCCTACGAGCAGTACTTC. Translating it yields CASSLTLRGGTSSYEQYF.